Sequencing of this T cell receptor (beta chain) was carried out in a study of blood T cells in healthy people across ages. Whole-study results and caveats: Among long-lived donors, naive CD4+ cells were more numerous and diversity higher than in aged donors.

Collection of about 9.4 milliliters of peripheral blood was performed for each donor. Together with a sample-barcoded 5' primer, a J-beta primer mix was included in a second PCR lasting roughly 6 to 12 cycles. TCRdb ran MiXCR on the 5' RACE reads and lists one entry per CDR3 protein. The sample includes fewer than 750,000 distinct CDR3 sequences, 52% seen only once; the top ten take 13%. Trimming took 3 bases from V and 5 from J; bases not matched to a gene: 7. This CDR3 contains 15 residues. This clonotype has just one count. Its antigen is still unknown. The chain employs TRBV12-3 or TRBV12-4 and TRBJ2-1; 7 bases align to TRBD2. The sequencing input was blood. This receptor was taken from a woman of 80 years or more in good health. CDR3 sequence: CASSLLGRADNEQFF. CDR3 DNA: TGTGCCAGCAGTTTGCTTGGGAGGGCGGACAATGAGCAGTTCTTC.